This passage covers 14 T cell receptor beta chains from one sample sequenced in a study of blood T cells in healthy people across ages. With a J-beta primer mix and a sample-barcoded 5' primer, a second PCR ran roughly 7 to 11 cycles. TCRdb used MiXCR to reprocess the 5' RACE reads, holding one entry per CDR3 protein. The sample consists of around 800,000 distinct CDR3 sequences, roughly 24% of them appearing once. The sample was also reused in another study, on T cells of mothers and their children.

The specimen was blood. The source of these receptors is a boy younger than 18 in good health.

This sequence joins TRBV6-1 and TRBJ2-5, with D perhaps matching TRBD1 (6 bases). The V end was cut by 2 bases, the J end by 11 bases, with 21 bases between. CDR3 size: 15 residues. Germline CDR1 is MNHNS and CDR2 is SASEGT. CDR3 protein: CASSEPRGSTLEQYF. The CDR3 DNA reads TGTGCCAGCAGTGAACCCAGGGGTTCTACGTTGGAGCAGTACTTC.

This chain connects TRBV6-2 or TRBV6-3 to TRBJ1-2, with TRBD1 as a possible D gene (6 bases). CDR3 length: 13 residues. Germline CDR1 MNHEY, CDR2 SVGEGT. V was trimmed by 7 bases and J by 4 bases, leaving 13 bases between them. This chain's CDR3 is CASTQETGYGYTF. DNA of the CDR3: TGTGCCAGCACCCAGGAGACAGGCTATGGCTACACCTTC.

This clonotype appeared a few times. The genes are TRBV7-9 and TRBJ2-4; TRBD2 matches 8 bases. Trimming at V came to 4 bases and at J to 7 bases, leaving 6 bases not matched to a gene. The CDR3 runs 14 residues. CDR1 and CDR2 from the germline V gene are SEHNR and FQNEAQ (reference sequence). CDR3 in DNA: TGTGCCAGCAGCTACGGGGGGGCCGGTAACATTCAGTACTTC. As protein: CASSYGGAGNIQYF.

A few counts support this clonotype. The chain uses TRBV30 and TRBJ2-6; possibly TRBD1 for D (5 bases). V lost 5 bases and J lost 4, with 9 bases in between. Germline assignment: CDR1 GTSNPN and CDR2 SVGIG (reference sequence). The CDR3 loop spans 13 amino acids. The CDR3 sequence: CAWDSSGANVLTF. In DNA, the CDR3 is TGTGCCTGGGACAGTTCCGGGGCCAACGTCCTGACTTTC.

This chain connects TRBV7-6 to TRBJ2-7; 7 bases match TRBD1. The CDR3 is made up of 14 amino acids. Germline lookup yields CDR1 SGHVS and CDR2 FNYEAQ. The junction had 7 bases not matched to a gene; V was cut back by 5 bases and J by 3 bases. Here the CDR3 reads CASSLTGPLYEQYF. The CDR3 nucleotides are TGTGCCAGCAGCCTGACAGGGCCCCTCTACGAGCAGTACTTC.

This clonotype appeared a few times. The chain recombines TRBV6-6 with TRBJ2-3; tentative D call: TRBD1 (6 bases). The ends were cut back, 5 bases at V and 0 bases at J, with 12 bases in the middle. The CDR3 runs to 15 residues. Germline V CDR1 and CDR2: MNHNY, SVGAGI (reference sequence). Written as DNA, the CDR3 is TGTGCCAGCAGTGGGGGCGCCGCTAGCACAGATACGCAGTATTTT. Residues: CASSGGAASTDTQYF.

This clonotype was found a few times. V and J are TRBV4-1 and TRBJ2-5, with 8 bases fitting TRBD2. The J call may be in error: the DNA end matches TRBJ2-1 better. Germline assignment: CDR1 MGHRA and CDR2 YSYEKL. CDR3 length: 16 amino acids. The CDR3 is CASRALAVSTYNEQFF. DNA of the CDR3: TGCGCCAGCCGCGCACTAGCGGTCTCTACCTACAATGAGCAGTTCTTC.

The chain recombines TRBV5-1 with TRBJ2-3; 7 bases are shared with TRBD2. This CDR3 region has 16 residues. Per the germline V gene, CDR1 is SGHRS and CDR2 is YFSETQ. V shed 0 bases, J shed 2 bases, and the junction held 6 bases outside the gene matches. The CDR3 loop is CASSLGVAGPTDTQYF. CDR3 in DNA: TGCGCCAGCAGCTTGGGAGTAGCGGGCCCCACAGATACGCAGTATTTT.

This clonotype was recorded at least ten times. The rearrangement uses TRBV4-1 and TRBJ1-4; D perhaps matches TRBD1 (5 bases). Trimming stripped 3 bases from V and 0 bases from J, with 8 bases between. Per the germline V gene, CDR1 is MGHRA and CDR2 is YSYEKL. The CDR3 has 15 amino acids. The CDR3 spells CASSHRDATNEKLFF. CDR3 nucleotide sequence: TGCGCCAGCAGCCACCGGGACGCAACTAATGAAAAACTGTTTTTT.

CDR3 sequence (DNA): TGCGCCAGCAGCTTGGACCCCGGGCACGAAACCTACGAGCAGTACTTC. Encoded protein: CASSLDPGHETYEQYF. The chain links TRBV5-1 to TRBJ2-7; unclear D gene. Germline values: CDR1 SGHRS, CDR2 YFSETQ. The CDR3 is 16 amino acids. Trimming stripped 0 bases from V and 2 bases from J, with 15 bases between.

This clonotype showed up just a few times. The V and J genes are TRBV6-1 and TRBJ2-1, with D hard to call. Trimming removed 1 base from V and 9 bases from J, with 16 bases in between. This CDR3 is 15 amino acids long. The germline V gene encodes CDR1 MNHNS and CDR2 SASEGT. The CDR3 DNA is TGTGCCAGCAGTGAAGGGATTACCATGAGTGGTGAGCAGTTCTTC. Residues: CASSEGITMSGEQFF.

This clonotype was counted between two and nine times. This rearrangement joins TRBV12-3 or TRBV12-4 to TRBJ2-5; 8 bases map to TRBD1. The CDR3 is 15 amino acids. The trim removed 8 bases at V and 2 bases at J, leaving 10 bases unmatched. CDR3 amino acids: CASGGRWTGQETQYF. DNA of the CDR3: TGTGCCAGCGGGGGACGGTGGACAGGGCAAGAGACCCAGTACTTC.

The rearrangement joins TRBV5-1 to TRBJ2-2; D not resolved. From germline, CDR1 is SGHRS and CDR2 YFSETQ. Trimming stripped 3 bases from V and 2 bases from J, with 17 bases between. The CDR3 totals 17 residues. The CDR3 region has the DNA TGCGCCAGCAGCTGGGCCGCAGGCCCCTCAAACACCGGGGAGCTGTTTTTT. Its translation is CASSWAAGPSNTGELFF.

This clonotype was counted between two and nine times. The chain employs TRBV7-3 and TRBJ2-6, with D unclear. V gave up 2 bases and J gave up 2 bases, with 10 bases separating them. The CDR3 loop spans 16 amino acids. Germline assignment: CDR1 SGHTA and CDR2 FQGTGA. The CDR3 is CASSLLGSAGANVLTF. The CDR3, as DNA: TGTGCCAGCAGCTTATTGGGCTCAGCTGGGGCCAACGTCCTGACTTTC.